This TCR beta chain was profiled in a study of T cells after yellow fever vaccination. TCRdb re-derived calls from the 5' RACE reads in MiXCR, one entry per CDR3 protein. The sample lists over 20,000 distinct CDR3 sequences, 5% to 7% occurring once. This clonotype has at least ten counts. CDR3 length: 14 amino acids. With 5 bases clipped from V and 8 bases from J, the junction kept 8 bases outside the gene matches. Germline loops: CDR1 SNHLY, CDR2 FYNNEI. The chain carries TRBV2 and TRBJ1-4; 7 nucleotides agree with TRBD1. Source: PBMCs, either bulk or a sorted T-cell subset (CD4+, CD8+, memory, or dextramer-sorted; not recorded which), taken 15 days after the yellow fever booster vaccination. This receptor was obtained from a man aged 25 to 45 who received the YFV17D yellow fever vaccine. CDR3 bases: TGTGCCAGCAGTCACAGGGGTAGTGGGGAAAAACTGTTTTTT. As protein: CASSHRGSGEKLFF.